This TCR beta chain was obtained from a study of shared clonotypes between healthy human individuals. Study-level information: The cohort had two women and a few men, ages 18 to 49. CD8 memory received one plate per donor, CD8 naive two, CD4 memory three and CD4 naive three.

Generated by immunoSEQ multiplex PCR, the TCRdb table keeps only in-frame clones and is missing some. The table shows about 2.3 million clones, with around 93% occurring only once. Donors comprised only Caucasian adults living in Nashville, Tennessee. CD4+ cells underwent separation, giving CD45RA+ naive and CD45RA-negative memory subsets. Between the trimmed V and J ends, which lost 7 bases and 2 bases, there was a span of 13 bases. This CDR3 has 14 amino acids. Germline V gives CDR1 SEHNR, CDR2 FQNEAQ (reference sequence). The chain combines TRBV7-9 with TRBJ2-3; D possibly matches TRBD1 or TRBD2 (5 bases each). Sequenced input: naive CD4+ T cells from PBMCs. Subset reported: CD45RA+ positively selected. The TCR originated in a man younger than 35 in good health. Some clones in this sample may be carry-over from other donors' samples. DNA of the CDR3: TGTGCCAGCACCAGGGACGGGAACACAGATACGCAGTATTTT. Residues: CASTRDGNTDTQYF.